A selection of T cell receptor beta chains follows, all from one sample in a study of early T cells in non-severe SARS-CoV-2 infection. Each CDR3 protein is one row after TCRdb ran MiXCR on the 5' RACE reads. The sample yields some 80,000 distinct CDR3 sequences, about 9.4% seen once. The source was whole blood, collected at baseline. The origin of the receptors is an adult who was a healthcare worker with PCR-confirmed SARS-CoV-2 infection or an uninfected control (not recorded which). Each CDR3 is given with its conserved first and last residue. A D gene is named only where the DNA matches it firmly. Only some rows state a clone size, as once, few, many or a class for expanded clones.

clone_size: NA; j_call: TRBJ2-5; v_call: TRBV20-1; d_call: NA; cdr3_nt: TGCAGTGCTAGAGTTGGAGGGATCTCCGGGGAGACCCAGTACTTC; cdr3_aa: CSARVGGISGETQYF
clone_size: NA; j_call: TRBJ2-2; v_call: TRBV18; d_call: TRBD1; cdr3_nt: TGTGCCAGCTCACCGCGACAGGGACCCATCGGGGAGCTGTTTTTT; cdr3_aa: CASSPRQGPIGELFF
clone_size: NA; j_call: TRBJ2-5; v_call: TRBV7-3; d_call: TRBD2; cdr3_nt: TGTGCCAGCAGTCCAAGCGGGAGGGAGACCCAGTACTTC; cdr3_aa: CASSPSGRETQYF
clone_size: many; j_call: TRBJ2-7; v_call: TRBV9; d_call: TRBD2; cdr3_nt: TGTGCCAGCAGCGTAGCTACAAGCGGGAGGTTGTACGAGCAGTACTTC; cdr3_aa: CASSVATSGRLYEQYF
clone_size: NA; j_call: TRBJ2-6; v_call: TRBV12-3/TRBV12-4; d_call: NA; cdr3_nt: TGTGCCAGCAGGGGTCCCGGGGCCAACGTCCTGACTTTC; cdr3_aa: CASRGPGANVLTF
clone_size: many; j_call: TRBJ2-7; v_call: TRBV3-2; d_call: NA; cdr3_nt: TGTGCCAGCAGCCAAGCAGCGGGAGGGCCCAAGTCAGATGAGCAGTACTTC; cdr3_aa: CASSQAAGGPKSDEQYF
clone_size: few; j_call: TRBJ2-6; v_call: TRBV27; d_call: NA; cdr3_nt: TGTGCCAGCAGTTTAATAGGGCAGGGGAAACCGGGAGGTTCTGGGGCCAACGTCCTGACTTTC; cdr3_aa: CASSLIGQGKPGGSGANVLTF
clone_size: NA; j_call: TRBJ1-1; v_call: TRBV27; d_call: NA; cdr3_nt: TGTGCCAGCACCCACTGGGGCGCGGGGACTGAAGCTTTCTTT; cdr3_aa: CASTHWGAGTEAFF
clone_size: NA; j_call: TRBJ2-7; v_call: TRBV6-6; d_call: TRBD1; cdr3_nt: TGTGCCACATCAAACAGGGGATCGTACGAGCAGTACTTC; cdr3_aa: CATSNRGSYEQYF
clone_size: many; j_call: TRBJ2-7; v_call: TRBV5-1; d_call: TRBD2; cdr3_nt: TGCGCCAGCAGCTTGGACGGGAGGGCCTTGGGGGAGCAGTACTTC; cdr3_aa: CASSLDGRALGEQYF